This TCR beta chain is from a study of T cell changes during pregnancy in multiple sclerosis. Some clones are missing from TCRdb's copy, which holds only in-frame ones; the method was immunoSEQ multiplex PCR. Of tens of thousands of clones in the sample, about 91% were seen once. The sample was CD8+ T cells from peripheral blood mononuclear cells, taken after pregnancy. This clonotype was obtained from a female donor with multiple sclerosis, enrolled in a pregnancy study.

The CDR3 spells CASSESAGGNQPQHF. CDR3 nucleotides: TGTGCCAGCAGTGAGAGTGCAGGGGGCAATCAGCCCCAGCATTTT. The J gene is TRBJ1-5, the V gene TRBV6-4; D is possibly TRBD1 (6 bases). CDR1 is MRHNA and CDR2 is SNTAGT in the germline V gene. There are 15 residues in the CDR3. V gave up 3 bases and J gave up 2 bases, with 11 bases separating them.